The 8 T cell receptor beta chains given below trace back to one sample, sequenced in a study of T cell repertoires in cytomegalovirus infection. These receptors' targets are unknown. TCRdb re-analysed the reads in MiXCR, keeping a single row per CDR3 protein. The sample includes 450,000 to 600,000 distinct CDR3 sequences, 33% of them seen just once. The material was cultured PBMCs, obtained from culture after CMV antigen stimulation. These receptors were obtained from a human donor in good health (CMV status not recorded). Some clones in this sample may be carry-over from other donors' samples.

This chain connects TRBV4-1 to TRBJ1-2; D might be TRBD1 (6 bases). V was clipped by 5 bases and J by 6 bases, with 16 bases between them. From germline, CDR1 is MGHRA and CDR2 YSYEKL. CDR3 size: 14 residues. The CDR3: CASSSSRGTNGYTF. The CDR3 DNA is TGCGCCAGCAGCTCCAGCAGGGGAACTAATGGCTACACCTTC.

The sample holds a few counts of this clonotype. The genes are TRBV4-1 and TRBJ1-1, with 11 bases lining up with TRBD1. Looked up from germline, CDR1 is MGHRA and CDR2 is YSYEKL. There are 16 residues in the CDR3. V was pared by 5 bases and J by 6 bases, with 11 bases of the junction left unmatched. The CDR3 DNA is TGCGCCAGCAGCGGGGGACAGGGGGTCGGAAGGTCTGAAGCTTTCTTT. This translates into CASSGGQGVGRSEAFF.

V gene TRBV7-2 combines with J gene TRBJ2-7; TRBD2 aligns across 13 bases. Losses at the gene ends were 1 base for V and 7 bases for J; bases not matched to a gene: 13. The CDR3 has 18 amino acids. The germline V gene has CDR1 SGHTA and CDR2 FQGNSA. CDR3: CASSLVGGGLAGVGEQYF. The CDR3 region has the DNA TGTGCCAGCAGCTTAGTCGGCGGAGGACTAGCGGGAGTGGGAGAGCAGTACTTC.

The J gene is TRBJ2-7, the V gene TRBV6-2 or TRBV6-3, with D maybe TRBD2 (6 bases). The CDR3 is made up of 16 amino acids. CDR1 and CDR2 (germline): MNHEY, SVGEGT. The ends were cut back, 5 bases at V and 3 bases at J, with 20 bases in the middle. In DNA form, the CDR3 reads TGTGCCAGCAGTGGATTCCCGGGAGAACCCTACTACGAGCAGTACGTC. Its protein product is CASSGFPGEPYYEQYV.

The chain links TRBV7-2 to TRBJ2-3; D is ambiguous. V dropped 5 bases and J dropped 7 bases, with 7 bases sitting between them. Per the germline V gene, CDR1 is SGHTA and CDR2 is FQGNSA. The CDR3 is 11 amino acids. CDR3 sequence (DNA): TGTGCCAGCAGCCCTGAATATACGCAGTATTTT. It is translated as CASSPEYTQYF.

The chain carries TRBV12-3 or TRBV12-4 and TRBJ2-3; unclear D gene. This CDR3 is 16 amino acids long. V shed 6 bases and J shed 0 bases, with 16 bases lying between them. CDR3 amino acids: CASSSLAWASTDTQYF. The CDR3, as DNA: TGTGCCAGCAGCTCCCTGGCCTGGGCCAGCACAGATACGCAGTATTTT.

The gene calls are TRBV30 and TRBJ2-3; TRBD1 matches 7 bases. Germline V gene sequence: CDR1 GTSNPN, CDR2 SVGIG (reference sequence). The V and J ends lost 5 bases and 2 bases, in that order; junction bases with no gene match: 1. There are 12 residues in the CDR3. The CDR3 loop is CAWGTVTDTQYF. The CDR3 DNA is TGTGCCTGGGGGACAGTCACAGATACGCAGTATTTT.

Here the CDR3 reads CASSEPPTPDRDMNTEAFF. In DNA form, the CDR3 reads TGTGCCAGCAGTGAACCCCCTACACCCGATCGGGACATGAACACTGAAGCTTTCTTT. The chain employs TRBV25-1 and TRBJ1-1, with a tentative D call TRBD1 (6 bases). V lost 2 bases, J lost 0 bases, and 22 bases lay in between. Germline CDR1 MGHDK, CDR2 SYGVNS. The length of the CDR3 is 19 residues.